These T cell receptor beta chains were read from a single sample in a study of Graves' ophthalmopathy and Graves' hyperthyroidism. TCRdb recomputed calls from the multiplex PCR reads with MiXCR, one row per CDR3 protein. The sample yields hundreds of thousands of distinct CDR3 sequences, about 21% seen once. Sequencing was done on a sample of peripheral blood. The receptors come from a woman between 18 and 30 years old with stable Graves' hyperthyroidism. Each CDR3 is given with its conserved first and last residue. A D gene is named only where the DNA matches it firmly. For some rows the clone size is stated as once, few or many, or as a class when expanded; others skip it.

>TRBD1|TRBV12-3/TRBV12-4|TRBJ2-7|many
TGTGCCAGCACCTCCGGGACAGGGTTGTTCTACGAGCAGTACTTC
CASTSGTGLFYEQYF
>-|TRBV7-8|TRBJ2-5|many
TGTGCCAGCAGCCCGTACCTAGGGACCGAAGAGACCCAGTACTTC
CASSPYLGTEETQYF
>-|TRBV12-3/TRBV12-4|TRBJ1-2|-
TGTGCCAGCAGTTTGGGTGTATGGGGAAGCCCCTATGGCTACACCTTC
CASSLGVWGSPYGYTF
>TRBD2|TRBV12-3/TRBV12-4|TRBJ2-5|many
TGTGCCAGCAGTTTTGGACTAGCGGGCTTTGGAGAGACCCAGTACTTC
CASSFGLAGFGETQYF
>-|TRBV20-1|TRBJ1-2|many
TGCAGTGCCCCGGGGACTACCCCCTATGGCTACACCTTC
CSAPGTTPYGYTF
>-|TRBV11-2|TRBJ1-1|many
TGTGCCAGCAGCTTAAGACTGGTAGGCAACACTGAAGCTTTCTTT
CASSLRLVGNTEAFF
>-|TRBV20-1|TRBJ2-2|many
TGCAGTGCTAGAGTACAGGGTGGTAACACCGGGGAGCTGTTTTTT
CSARVQGGNTGELFF
>TRBD1|TRBV12-3/TRBV12-4|TRBJ2-2|many
TGTGCCAGCAGCCACCTGCCGGGACAGGGCACCGGGGAGCTGTTTTTT
CASSHLPGQGTGELFF
>-|TRBV20-1|TRBJ2-5|many
TGCAGTGCTAGACCGCTACAGGGTTCAGAGACCCAGTACTTC
CSARPLQGSETQYF
>TRBD2|TRBV9|TRBJ2-7|many
TGTGCCAGCAGTAAATGGGGGACTAGCAGCTCCTACGAGCAGTACTTC
CASSKWGTSSSYEQYF
>-|TRBV12-3/TRBV12-4|TRBJ1-1|-
TGTGCCAGCAGCCCCTTTTGGTTTCACACTGAAGCTTTCTTT
CASSPFWFHTEAFF
>TRBD1|TRBV6-2/TRBV6-3|TRBJ1-1|many
TGTGCCAGCAGTTACTCGCGGGACAGCCCCTGGAACACTGAAGCTTTCTTT
CASSYSRDSPWNTEAFF
>-|TRBV10-3|TRBJ2-7|many
TGTGCCATCAGTCCCGGGACTTACTACGAGCAGTACTTC
CAISPGTYYEQYF
>TRBD1|TRBV20-1|TRBJ2-7|many
TGCAGTGCTAGATGGGACAGCCCGTACGAGCAGTACTTC
CSARWDSPYEQYF